A selection of T cell receptor beta chains follows, all from one sample in a study of technical replicates of blood from a few donors. The assay was immunoSEQ multiplex PCR, and TCRdb's table has in-frame clones only and misses some. The sample holds about 75,000 clones, about nine tenths seen once. Sample: T cells isolated from PBMCs. The origin of the receptors is a human donor in good health. Some clones in this sample may be carry-over from other donors' samples. Both conserved end residues are part of each CDR3. A D gene is named only where the DNA matches it firmly. Clone size is stated in some rows and not others, as once, few, many or a class when expanded.

v_gene: TRBV7-9
abundance: .
d_gene: .
len: 14
j_gene: TRBJ1-4
CDR3nt: TGTGCCACAGCTATAGACAGGAGAGATGAAAAACTGTTTTTT
CDR3aa: CATAIDRRDEKLFF

v_gene: TRBV15
abundance: once
d_gene: .
len: 15
j_gene: TRBJ2-1
CDR3nt: TGTGCCACCAGCGATCGAGGGAGGCCCTACAATGAGCAGTTCTTC
CDR3aa: CATSDRGRPYNEQFF

v_gene: TRBV11-2
abundance: .
d_gene: TRBD1
len: 15
j_gene: TRBJ1-2
CDR3nt: TGTGCCAGCAGCTTACCTGGGACAGGGACCTATGGCTACACCTTC
CDR3aa: CASSLPGTGTYGYTF

v_gene: TRBV30
abundance: few
d_gene: .
len: 13
j_gene: TRBJ1-5
CDR3nt: TGTGCCTGGAGTCCCGGGGGCAATCAGCCCCAGCATTTT
CDR3aa: CAWSPGGNQPQHF

v_gene: TRBV6-1
abundance: .
d_gene: TRBD1
len: 15
j_gene: TRBJ2-3
CDR3nt: TGTGCCAGCAAGGGGACAGGACTCAGCACAGATACGCAGTATTTT
CDR3aa: CASKGTGLSTDTQYF

v_gene: TRBV11-1
abundance: .
d_gene: .
len: 12
j_gene: TRBJ1-6
CDR3nt: TGTGCCAGCAGCATCGACAGGTCGCCCCTCCACTTT
CDR3aa: CASSIDRSPLHF

v_gene: TRBV11-3
abundance: .
d_gene: .
len: 13
j_gene: TRBJ2-2
CDR3nt: TGTGCCAGCCGGGGGGCAAACACCGGGGAGCTGTTTTTT
CDR3aa: CASRGANTGELFF

v_gene: TRBV6-1
abundance: once
d_gene: .
len: 13
j_gene: TRBJ2-3
CDR3nt: TGTGCCAGCAGTGAACAGGCAGCAGATACGCAGTATTTT
CDR3aa: CASSEQAADTQYF

v_gene: TRBV7-8
abundance: .
d_gene: .
len: 15
j_gene: TRBJ2-1
CDR3nt: TGTGCCAGCAGCTCGCGGGACGGAAAATACAATGAGCAGTTCTTC
CDR3aa: CASSSRDGKYNEQFF

v_gene: TRBV19
abundance: .
d_gene: .
len: 17
j_gene: TRBJ1-1
CDR3nt: TGTGCCAGTAGTATCGGTCAGGGGACGTGGGTGAACACTGAAGCTTTCTTT
CDR3aa: CASSIGQGTWVNTEAFF

v_gene: TRBV6-5
abundance: .
d_gene: .
len: 13
j_gene: TRBJ2-1
CDR3nt: TGTGCCAGCAGAGAATCTACCTACAATGAGCAGTTCTTC
CDR3aa: CASRESTYNEQFF

v_gene: TRBV28
abundance: few
d_gene: .
len: 12
j_gene: TRBJ2-1
CDR3nt: TGTGCCAGCAGTTCTTCCGGGAATGAGCAGTTCTTC
CDR3aa: CASSSSGNEQFF

v_gene: TRBV6-1
abundance: .
d_gene: .
len: 14
j_gene: TRBJ2-7
CDR3nt: TGTGCCAGCATGGAGTACTACGGGACCTACGAGCAGTACTTC
CDR3aa: CASMEYYGTYEQYF

v_gene: TRBV7-9
abundance: .
d_gene: .
len: 13
j_gene: TRBJ1-5
CDR3nt: TGTGCCAGCAGCTTGGGGGGGGGACAGCCCCAGCATTTT
CDR3aa: CASSLGGGQPQHF

v_gene: TRBV23-1
abundance: once
d_gene: TRBD1
len: 20
j_gene: TRBJ2-7
CDR3nt: TGCGCCAGCAGTCATTCGAGACAGGCTAAGGGGAGACAGGGTTGGAACGAGCAGTACTTC
CDR3aa: CASSHSRQAKGRQGWNEQYF

v_gene: TRBV14
abundance: .
d_gene: .
len: 16
j_gene: TRBJ1-5
CDR3nt: TGTGCCAGCAGCCAAGATTCCGGGAATAGCAATCAGCCCCAGCATTTT
CDR3aa: CASSQDSGNSNQPQHF

v_gene: TRBV5-4
abundance: .
d_gene: .
len: 17
j_gene: TRBJ2-5
CDR3nt: TGTGCCAGCAGCCATACGTTCCCCAGGGGAAACCAAGAGACCCAGTACTTC
CDR3aa: CASSHTFPRGNQETQYF

v_gene: TRBV14
abundance: .
d_gene: .
len: 14
j_gene: TRBJ2-1
CDR3nt: TGTGCCAGCAGCCAAGCCAACTTCTACAATGAGCAGTTCTTC
CDR3aa: CASSQANFYNEQFF

v_gene: TRBV5-4
abundance: .
d_gene: TRBD2
len: 15
j_gene: TRBJ2-1
CDR3nt: TGTGCCAGCAGCCGGGGACTAGCGGTTTACAATGAGCAGTTCTTC
CDR3aa: CASSRGLAVYNEQFF

v_gene: TRBV10-3
abundance: .
d_gene: .
len: 15
j_gene: TRBJ2-1
CDR3nt: TGTGCCATCAGTGGAGACCAGACAAATTACAATGAGCAGTTCTTC
CDR3aa: CAISGDQTNYNEQFF

v_gene: TRBV6-5
abundance: .
d_gene: .
len: 15
j_gene: TRBJ2-7
CDR3nt: TGTGCCTCCTTCGGTAGGGGCGCTGGGAACTACGAGCAGTACTTC
CDR3aa: CASFGRGAGNYEQYF

v_gene: TRBV27
abundance: .
d_gene: TRBD1
len: 15
j_gene: TRBJ1-1
CDR3nt: TGTGCCAGCCAAGTGAACAGGGGGCAGAGCACTGAAGCTTTCTTT
CDR3aa: CASQVNRGQSTEAFF

v_gene: TRBV7-2
abundance: .
d_gene: TRBD2
len: 17
j_gene: TRBJ2-3
CDR3nt: TGTGCCAGCATCACACTAATCGGGACTAGCGCAGGAGATACGCAGTATTTT
CDR3aa: CASITLIGTSAGDTQYF

v_gene: TRBV4-1
abundance: .
d_gene: .
len: 15
j_gene: TRBJ2-5
CDR3nt: TGCGCCAGCAGCCAAGTTTCGCGAGGGAGTGAGACCCAGTACTTC
CDR3aa: CASSQVSRGSETQYF

v_gene: TRBV2
abundance: once
d_gene: TRBD1
len: 16
j_gene: TRBJ1-4
CDR3nt: TGTGCCAGCAGTCGGGACAGGACCTCAACTAATGAAAAACTGTTTTTT
CDR3aa: CASSRDRTSTNEKLFF

v_gene: TRBV4-1
abundance: .
d_gene: .
len: 16
j_gene: TRBJ2-5
CDR3nt: TGCGCCAGCAGCCTAAGGCCCAGGGAGGGGGGAGAGACCCAGTACTTC
CDR3aa: CASSLRPREGGETQYF

v_gene: TRBV7-2
abundance: .
d_gene: .
len: 15
j_gene: TRBJ1-1
CDR3nt: TGTGCCAGCAGTCAATGGGTACAAACCCGAGGTGAAGCTTTCTTT
CDR3aa: CASSQWVQTRGEAFF

v_gene: TRBV6-5
abundance: .
d_gene: .
len: 14
j_gene: TRBJ1-1
CDR3nt: TGTGCCAGCAGTTACGGGGCAGGATCTGCTGAAGCTTTCTTT
CDR3aa: CASSYGAGSAEAFF

v_gene: TRBV5-4
abundance: .
d_gene: TRBD2
len: 16
j_gene: TRBJ2-7
CDR3nt: TGTGCCAGCAGCTGGAAAGGACTAGCGGGAAAGTACGAGCAGTACTTC
CDR3aa: CASSWKGLAGKYEQYF